Ten or more counts support the clone carrying this TCR beta chain. The antigen remains undetermined. These data come from a study of Graves' ophthalmopathy and Graves' hyperthyroidism. Study results and caveats: Blood contained most expanded thyroid clonotypes exceeding 0.001 frequency.

TCR beta CDR3 amplification used RNA transcripts. Scientists carried out first-round RT-PCR using HTBI primers and then a second-round multiplex PCR. One entry per CDR3 protein, called by TCRdb with MiXCR from the multiplex PCR reads. The table shows around 590,000 distinct CDR3 sequences, with under 45% occurring only once. Clinicians made diagnoses from clinical symptoms, serum thyroxine, TRAb, thyroid ultrasound and orbital computed tomography. Germline CDR1 and CDR2: ENHRY and SYGVKD. This CDR3 is built from 14 residues. Trimming cost V 2 bases and J 3 bases, with 8 bases left between them. The TCR was taken from an adult man with Graves' hyperthyroidism. The sequenced sample was peripheral blood or thyroid tissue (not recorded which). The chain links TRBV10-3 to TRBJ1-5; the D gene is possibly TRBD1 (5 bases). The CDR3 is CAISETGVNQPQHF. DNA of the CDR3: TGTGCCATCAGTGAGACAGGCGTCAATCAGCCCCAGCATTTT.